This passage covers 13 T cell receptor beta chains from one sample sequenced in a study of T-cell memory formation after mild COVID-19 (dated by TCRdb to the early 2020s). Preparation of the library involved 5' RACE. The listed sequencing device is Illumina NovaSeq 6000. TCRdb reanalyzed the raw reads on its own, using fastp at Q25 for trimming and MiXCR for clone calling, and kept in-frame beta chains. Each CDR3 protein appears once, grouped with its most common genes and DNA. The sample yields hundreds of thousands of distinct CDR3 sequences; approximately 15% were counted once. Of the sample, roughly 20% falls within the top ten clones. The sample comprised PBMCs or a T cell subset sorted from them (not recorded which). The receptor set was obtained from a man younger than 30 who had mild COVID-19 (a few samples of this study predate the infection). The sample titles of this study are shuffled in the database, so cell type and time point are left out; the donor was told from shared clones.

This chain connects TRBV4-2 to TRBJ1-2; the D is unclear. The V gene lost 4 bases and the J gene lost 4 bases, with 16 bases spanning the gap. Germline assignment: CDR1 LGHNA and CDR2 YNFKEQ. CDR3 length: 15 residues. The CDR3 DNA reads TGTGCCAGCAGCCCCCGGTCCCTAAGCGGCTATGGCTACACCTTC. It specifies CASSPRSLSGYGYTF.

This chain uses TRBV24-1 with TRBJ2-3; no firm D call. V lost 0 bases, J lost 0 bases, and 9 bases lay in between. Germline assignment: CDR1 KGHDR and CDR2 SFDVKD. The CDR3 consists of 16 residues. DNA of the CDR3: TGTGCCACCAGTGATTTGTCGTTGGGCAGCACAGATACGCAGTATTTT. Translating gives CATSDLSLGSTDTQYF.

CDR3 loop: CATSKPGGGGELFF. CDR3 bases: TGTGCCACCAGCAAACCTGGAGGGGGCGGGGAGCTGTTTTTT. The J gene is TRBJ2-2, the V gene TRBV15; D may correspond to TRBD1 or TRBD2 (6 bases each). V lost 4 bases and J 7 bases, leaving 13 bases between the germline ends. The CDR3 totals 14 residues. Germline loops: CDR1 LNHNV, CDR2 YYDKDF (reference sequence). Based on the CDR3 plus reference TRBV15 and TRBJ2-2, the full variable domain is DAMVIQNPRYQVTQFGKPVTLSCSQTLNHNVMYWYQQKSSQAPKLLFHYYDKDFNNEADTPDNFQSRRPNTSFCFLDIRSPGLGDTAMYLCATSKPGGGGELFFGEGSRLTVL.

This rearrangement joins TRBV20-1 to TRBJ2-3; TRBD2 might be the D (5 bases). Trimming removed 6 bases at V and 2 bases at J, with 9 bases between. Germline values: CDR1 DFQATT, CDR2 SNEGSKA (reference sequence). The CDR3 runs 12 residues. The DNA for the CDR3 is TGCAGTGCGGCGGACTTCACAGATACGCAGTATTTT. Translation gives CSAADFTDTQYF.

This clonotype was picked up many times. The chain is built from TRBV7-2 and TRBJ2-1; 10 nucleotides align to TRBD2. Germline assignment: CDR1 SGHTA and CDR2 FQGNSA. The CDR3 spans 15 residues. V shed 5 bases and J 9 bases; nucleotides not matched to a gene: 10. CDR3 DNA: TGTGCCAGCAGCCCACCCCAGCGGGGGGGTATTGAGCAGTTCTTC. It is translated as CASSPPQRGGIEQFF.

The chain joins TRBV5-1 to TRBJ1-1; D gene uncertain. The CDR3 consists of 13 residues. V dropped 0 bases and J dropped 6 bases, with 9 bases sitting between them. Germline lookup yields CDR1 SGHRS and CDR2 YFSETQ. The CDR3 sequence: CASSLEYLSEAFF. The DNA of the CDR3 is TGCGCCAGCAGCTTGGAATATTTATCTGAAGCTTTCTTT.

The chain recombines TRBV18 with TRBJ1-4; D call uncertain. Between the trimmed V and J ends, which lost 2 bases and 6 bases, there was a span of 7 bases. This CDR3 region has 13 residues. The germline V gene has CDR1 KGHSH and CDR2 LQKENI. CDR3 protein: CASSPSGDEKLFF. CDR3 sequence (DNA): TGTGCCAGCTCACCAAGTGGGGATGAAAAACTGTTTTTT.

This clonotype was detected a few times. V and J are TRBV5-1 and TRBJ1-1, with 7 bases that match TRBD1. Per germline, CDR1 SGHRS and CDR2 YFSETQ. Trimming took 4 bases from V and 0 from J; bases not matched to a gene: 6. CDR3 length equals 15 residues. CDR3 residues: CASSIWDSLNTEAFF. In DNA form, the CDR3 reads TGCGCCAGCAGCATATGGGACAGTCTGAACACTGAAGCTTTCTTT.

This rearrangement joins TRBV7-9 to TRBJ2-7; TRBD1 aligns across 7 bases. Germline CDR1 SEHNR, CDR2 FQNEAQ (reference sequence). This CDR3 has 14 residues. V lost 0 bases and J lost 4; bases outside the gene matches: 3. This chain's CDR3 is CASSLAGGLYEQYF. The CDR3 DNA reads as TGTGCCAGCAGCTTAGCAGGGGGCTTATACGAGCAGTACTTC. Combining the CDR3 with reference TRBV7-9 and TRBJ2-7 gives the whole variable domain DTGVSQNPRHKITKRGQNVTFRCDPISEHNRLYWYRQTLGQGPEFLTYFQNEAQLEKSRLLSDRFSAERPKGSFSTLEIQRTEQGDSAMYLCASSLAGGLYEQYFGPGTRLTVT.

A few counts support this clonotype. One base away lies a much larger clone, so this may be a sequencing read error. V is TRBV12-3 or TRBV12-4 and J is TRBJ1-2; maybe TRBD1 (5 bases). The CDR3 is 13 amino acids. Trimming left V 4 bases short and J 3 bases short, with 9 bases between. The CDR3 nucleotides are TGTGCCAGCAGTTCGGGACGGTACTATGGCTACACCTTC. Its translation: CASSSGRYYGYTF.

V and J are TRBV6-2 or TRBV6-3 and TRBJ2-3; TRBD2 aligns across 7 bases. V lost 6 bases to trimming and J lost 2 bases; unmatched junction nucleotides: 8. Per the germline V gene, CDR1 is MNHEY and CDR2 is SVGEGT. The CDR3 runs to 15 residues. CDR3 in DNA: TGTGCCAGCAGCTCCGGGGGGACGAACACAGATACGCAGTATTTT. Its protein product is CASSSGGTNTDTQYF.

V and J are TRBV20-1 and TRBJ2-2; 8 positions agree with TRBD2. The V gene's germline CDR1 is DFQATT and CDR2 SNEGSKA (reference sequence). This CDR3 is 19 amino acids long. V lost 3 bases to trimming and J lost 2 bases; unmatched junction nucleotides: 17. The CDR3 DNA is TGCAGTGCTAGGCCAGTCGAGCGGGGGCGATATGTTAACACCGGGGAGCTGTTTTTT. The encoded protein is CSARPVERGRYVNTGELFF.

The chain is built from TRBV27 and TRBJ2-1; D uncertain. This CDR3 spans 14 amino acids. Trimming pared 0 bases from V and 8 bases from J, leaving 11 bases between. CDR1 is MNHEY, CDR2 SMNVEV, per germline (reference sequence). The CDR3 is CASSLSSIFDEQFF. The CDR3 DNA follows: TGTGCCAGCAGTTTATCGTCCATCTTCGATGAGCAGTTCTTC.